The rows below give T cell receptor beta chains drawn from one sample of a study of metastatic and nonmetastatic thyroid tumors. TCRdb redid the clone calls on the PCR reads using MiXCR. Of 75,000 to 95,000 clones in the sample, roughly 13% were seen once. Material for sequencing was blood. These receptors originate from a female donor with papillary thyroid cancer or a benign thyroid nodule (not recorded which). Some clones in this sample may be carry-over from other donors' samples. The CDR3 runs from the conserved cysteine through the conserved F or W. The order of the fields is D gene, J gene, V gene, clone size, CDR3 protein, CDR3 DNA. D genes are given only for firm matches. The size entry gives how often the clone was seen (once, few, many) or a class if it is expanded.

TRBD1	TRBJ2-3	TRBV10-3	many	CAIRKTGADTQYF	TGTGCCATCAGAAAGACAGGGGCAGATACGCAGTATTTT